This is a list of T cell receptor beta chains from one sample in a study of T-cell memory formation after mild COVID-19. TCRdb reprocessed the 5' RACE reads via MiXCR and lists one record per CDR3 protein. The repertoire holds tens of thousands of distinct CDR3 sequences, with roughly 9.5% as singletons. Sequencing input: PBMCs or a T cell subset sorted from them (not recorded which). These receptors all stem from a man between 18 and 29 years old who had mild COVID-19 (a few samples of this study predate the infection). Cell type and time point are not known. CDR3s include the opening cysteine and the closing phenylalanine or tryptophan. A D gene is named only where the DNA matches it firmly. Clone size is stated in some rows and not others, as once, few, many or a class when expanded.

cdr3_length	j_call	v_call	clone_size	d_call	cdr3_aa	cdr3_nt
12	TRBJ1-2	TRBV3-1	few	-	CASSPGPEGYTF	TGTGCCAGCAGCCCTGGACCCGAAGGCTACACCTTC
13	TRBJ2-1	TRBV7-8	-	-	CASSSRSGNEQFF	TGTGCCAGCAGCTCCAGATCCGGGAATGAGCAGTTCTTC
14	TRBJ1-2	TRBV4-2	few	-	CASSQEQSDYGYTF	TGTGCCAGCAGCCAAGAACAGAGTGATTATGGCTACACCTTC
16	TRBJ2-1	TRBV5-1	few	TRBD1	CASSRSGQGYYNEQFF	TGCGCCAGCAGCCGATCGGGACAGGGGTATTACAATGAGCAGTTCTTC
14	TRBJ2-7	TRBV19	few	-	CASSMVAGSYEQYF	TGTGCCAGTAGTATGGTCGCAGGTAGCTACGAGCAGTACTTC
15	TRBJ1-4	TRBV18	-	-	CASSRSSGSGEKLFF	TGTGCCAGCTCACGTAGTTCGGGGAGCGGAGAAAAACTGTTTTTT
15	TRBJ1-1	TRBV25-1	-	-	CASSDSEGGDTEAFF	TGTGCCAGCAGTGATTCCGAAGGGGGAGACACTGAAGCTTTCTTT
17	TRBJ2-4	TRBV4-3	-	TRBD2	CASSQARGLDYKNIQYF	TGCGCCAGCAGCCAAGCCCGGGGACTAGACTACAAAAACATTCAGTACTTC
17	TRBJ2-1	TRBV4-2	-	TRBD2	CASSQEGGLAVYNEQFF	TGTGCCAGCAGCCAAGAAGGGGGACTAGCGGTATACAATGAGCAGTTCTTC
13	TRBJ2-5	TRBV2	few	-	CATHGASQETQYF	TGTGCCACTCATGGGGCTAGTCAAGAGACCCAGTACTTC
14	TRBJ1-1	TRBV9	few	-	CASSVEAVDTEAFF	TGTGCCAGCAGCGTAGAAGCGGTCGACACTGAAGCTTTCTTT
16	TRBJ2-5	TRBV7-9	few	TRBD2	CASSPLGLAGRETQYF	TGTGCCAGCAGCCCCCTGGGACTAGCGGGGCGTGAGACCCAGTACTTC
13	TRBJ1-6	TRBV30	-	-	CAWSTRGNSPLHF	TGTGCCTGGAGTACCAGGGGTAATTCACCCCTCCACTTT
14	TRBJ2-2	TRBV6-2/TRBV6-3	many	TRBD1	CASISGTGIGELFF	TGTGCCAGCATCTCCGGGACAGGGATCGGGGAGCTGTTTTTT
13	TRBJ2-1	TRBV6-2/TRBV6-3	many	-	CASSQSPPREQFF	TGTGCCAGCAGTCAATCCCCCCCCCGCGAGCAGTTCTTC
14	TRBJ2-7	TRBV2	-	TRBD1	CASSEQGADYEQYF	TGTGCCAGCAGTGAACAGGGGGCGGACTACGAGCAGTACTTC
13	TRBJ1-1	TRBV5-1	-	-	CASSNLRSDGAFF	TGCGCCAGCAGCAACCTCAGGTCTGACGGGGCTTTCTTT
13	TRBJ2-5	TRBV4-1	few	TRBD2	CATGRTSGETQYF	TGCGCCACCGGACGGACTAGCGGGGAGACCCAGTACTTC
14	TRBJ2-7	TRBV20-1	-	-	CSGFRTGSSYEQYF	TGCAGTGGATTTAGGACGGGATCCTCCTACGAGCAGTACTTC
14	TRBJ2-5	TRBV5-1	few	TRBD1	CASSVQGEGETQYF	TGCGCCAGCAGCGTACAGGGGGAAGGAGAGACCCAGTACTTC
15	TRBJ2-3	TRBV5-4	few	TRBD2	CASSPRGGLTDTQYF	TGTGCCAGCAGCCCTCGGGGGGGGCTCACAGATACGCAGTATTTT
13	TRBJ2-7	TRBV10-3	many	-	CATRATLSYEQYF	TGTGCCACCCGGGCTACCCTATCCTACGAGCAGTACTTC
19	TRBJ1-2	TRBV4-2	many	-	CASSQDLQQALRGGYGYTF	TGTGCCAGCAGCCAAGATCTTCAGCAGGCGTTACGGGGTGGCTATGGCTACACCTTC
16	TRBJ2-2	TRBV5-4	few	TRBD2	CASSLSASGASGELFF	TGTGCCAGCAGCTTGTCGGCTAGCGGGGCGTCTGGGGAGCTGTTTTTT
15	TRBJ2-5	TRBV14	many	TRBD2	CASSQELAGVETQYF	TGTGCCAGCAGCCAAGAACTGGCGGGGGTGGAGACCCAGTACTTC
14	TRBJ1-4	TRBV7-9	many	-	CASSRLGVGEKLFF	TGTGCCAGCAGCCGCCTAGGGGTTGGGGAAAAACTGTTTTTT
14	TRBJ1-5	TRBV20-1	-	-	CSARGDLRNQPQHF	TGCAGTGCTAGAGGGGACCTGCGGAATCAGCCCCAGCATTTT
15	TRBJ2-6	TRBV18	few	-	CASSPSRTGANVLTF	TGTGCCAGCTCACCCTCAAGGACCGGGGCCAACGTCCTGACTTTC
14	TRBJ2-1	TRBV5-1	-	-	CASSSSPDNNEQFF	TGCGCCAGCAGCTCCTCCCCGGATAACAATGAGCAGTTCTTC
16	TRBJ1-1	TRBV6-5	-	TRBD1	CASSAPQGEADTEAFF	TGTGCCAGCAGCGCACCCCAGGGGGAAGCGGACACTGAAGCTTTCTTT
16	TRBJ1-1	TRBV12-3/TRBV12-4	many	TRBD1	CASSSGTDIKGTEAFF	TGTGCCAGCAGTTCCGGGACAGACATTAAGGGGACTGAAGCTTTCTTT
14	TRBJ1-1	TRBV7-9	-	-	CASSFTGVNTEAFF	TGTGCCAGCAGCTTCACAGGAGTGAACACTGAAGCTTTCTTT
12	TRBJ2-7	TRBV30	few	-	CAWTTEAYEQYF	TGTGCCTGGACCACCGAGGCCTACGAGCAGTACTTC
15	TRBJ2-7	TRBV7-7	-	-	CASSLAWGPPYEQYF	TGTGCCAGCAGCTTAGCGTGGGGGCCCCCCTACGAGCAGTACTTC
16	TRBJ2-6	TRBV6-2/TRBV6-3	-	-	CASSPGFNSGANVLTF	TGTGCCAGCTCTCCCGGCTTCAACTCTGGGGCCAACGTCCTGACTTTC
14	TRBJ2-3	TRBV25-1	few	-	CASSRVGETDTQYF	TGTGCCAGCAGTAGAGTTGGGGAAACAGATACGCAGTATTTT
12	TRBJ1-1	TRBV4-3	-	-	CASSRSNTEAFF	TGCGCCAGCAGCCGATCGAACACTGAAGCTTTCTTT
16	TRBJ2-1	TRBV24-1	few	-	CATSDPGANHYNEQFF	TGTGCCACCAGTGATCCCGGAGCAAACCACTACAATGAGCAGTTCTTC
15	TRBJ2-6	TRBV12-3/TRBV12-4	many	-	CASSPSVSGANVLTF	TGTGCCAGCAGTCCATCAGTCTCTGGGGCCAACGTCCTGACTTTC
13	TRBJ1-1	TRBV3-1	few	-	CASSLQDAGEAFF	TGTGCCAGCAGCCTTCAGGACGCGGGTGAAGCTTTCTTT
14	TRBJ2-7	TRBV20-1	many	-	CSAIDPGPSYEQYF	TGCAGTGCTATAGACCCCGGTCCTTCCTACGAGCAGTACTTC
15	TRBJ2-1	TRBV5-1	few	TRBD2	CASVSGLAGYNEQFF	TGCGCCAGCGTCTCGGGACTAGCGGGGTACAATGAGCAGTTCTTC
12	TRBJ1-6	TRBV7-2	many	-	CAVGAQYSPLHF	TGTGCCGTAGGGGCACAGTATTCACCCCTCCACTTT
12	TRBJ1-1	TRBV3-1	few	-	CASTYGVTEAFF	TGTGCCAGCACCTACGGAGTAACTGAAGCTTTCTTT
17	TRBJ1-4	TRBV7-2	-	-	CASSLVAWEGVGEKLFF	TGTGCCAGCAGCTTAGTGGCCTGGGAGGGGGTCGGTGAAAAACTGTTTTTT
14	TRBJ1-1	TRBV18	-	-	CASSPEPTSTEAFF	TGTGCCAGCTCACCTGAACCGACGAGCACTGAAGCTTTCTTT
13	TRBJ2-5	TRBV2	-	-	CASSEYWKETQYF	TGTGCCAGCAGTGAATACTGGAAAGAGACCCAGTACTTC
12	TRBJ1-6	TRBV5-6	few	-	CASSWSNSPLHF	TGTGCCAGCAGCTGGAGTAATTCACCCCTCCACTTT
15	TRBJ2-2	TRBV5-1	-	-	CASSHSHRVTGELFF	TGCGCCAGCAGCCATTCGCACCGAGTCACCGGGGAGCTGTTTTTT
15	TRBJ2-3	TRBV18	few	TRBD2	CASSPPRGGTDTQYF	TGTGCCAGCTCACCACCGCGGGGGGGCACAGATACGCAGTATTTT
15	TRBJ2-1	TRBV3-1	few	TRBD1	CASSLRQGGGNEQFF	TGTGCCAGCAGCCTGCGACAGGGGGGCGGGAATGAGCAGTTCTTC
13	TRBJ2-3	TRBV7-2	few	-	CASRSGRGNTQYF	TGTGCCAGCAGGTCGGGTAGGGGAAATACGCAGTATTTT
15	TRBJ2-3	TRBV6-5	few	-	CASSRRDMSTDTQYF	TGTGCCAGCAGCCGCCGGGACATGAGCACAGATACGCAGTATTTT
15	TRBJ1-4	TRBV16	-	-	CASSPYLGESEKLFF	TGTGCCAGCAGCCCTTACCTCGGGGAAAGCGAAAAACTGTTTTTT
13	TRBJ1-2	TRBV12-3/TRBV12-4	few	-	CASRLERVSGYTF	TGTGCCAGCAGGTTAGAGCGGGTGAGCGGCTACACCTTC